This is a list of T cell receptor beta chains from one sample in a study of cytomegalovirus exposure and HLA in healthy donors. The data were produced by immunoSEQ multiplex PCR, yet TCRdb's version contains in-frame clones alone and is incomplete. The data show 200,000 or so clones, with about 77% seen just once and around 6.1% held by the top ten. Sequenced input: PBMCs. Source of these receptors: a woman in her twenties or thirties in good health and CMV-seropositive. The conserved cysteine and the conserved F or W are not part of the CDR3 here.

J: TRBJ2-3
length: 11
V: TRBV4-2
CDR3: ASRELTVDTQY

J: TRBJ2-1
length: 15
V: TRBV4-1
CDR3: ASSHPTLAGGGNEQF

J: TRBJ1-2
length: 12
V: TRBV9
CDR3: ASSVDTLTYGYT

J: TRBJ2-3
length: 16
V: TRBV4-2
CDR3: ASSQEWLAGATTDTQY

J: TRBJ1-2
length: 11
V: TRBV10-2
CDR3: ASSRQGAAGYT

J: TRBJ2-2
length: 13
V: TRBV7-3
CDR3: ASSLTGGNTGELF

J: TRBJ2-1
length: 12
V: TRBV11-3
CDR3: ASSLGGTGHEQF

J: TRBJ2-5
length: 11
V: TRBV28
CDR3: ASSSTYQETQY

J: TRBJ2-1
length: 11
V: TRBV6-1
CDR3: ASSEFRGNEQF

J: TRBJ1-1
length: 9
V: TRBV10-3
CDR3: AIKEAAEAF

J: TRBJ2-7
length: 13
V: TRBV7-6
CDR3: ASSFSGTGDYEQY

J: TRBJ1-5
length: 12
V: TRBV27
CDR3: ASSLGEGGQPQH

J: TRBJ1-2
length: 10
V: TRBV13
CDR3: ARGDRGYGYT

J: TRBJ1-2
length: 10
V: TRBV9
CDR3: ASTNRVDGYT

J: TRBJ1-1
length: 11
V: TRBV12-5
CDR3: ASVPPGGTEAF

J: TRBJ1-1
length: 12
V: TRBV5-5
CDR3: ASSFAGRNTEAF

J: TRBJ1-1
length: 14
V: TRBV5-1
CDR3: ASSLVRSPENTEAF

J: TRBJ2-7
length: 12
V: TRBV5-1
CDR3: ASSSYGTAYEQY

J: TRBJ1-2
length: 13
V: TRBV6-5
CDR3: ASSYYPGGGDGYT

J: TRBJ2-3
length: 11
V: TRBV2
CDR3: ASWLAATDTQY

J: TRBJ1-1
length: 13
V: TRBV5-6
CDR3: ASSWARQLNTEAF

J: TRBJ1-4
length: 14
V: TRBV19
CDR3: ASSSGRRGTNEKLF

J: TRBJ1-4
length: 13
V: TRBV7-9
CDR3: ASSLETAYNEKLF

J: TRBJ1-6
length: 15
V: TRBV9
CDR3: ASSGGQVGSYNSPLH